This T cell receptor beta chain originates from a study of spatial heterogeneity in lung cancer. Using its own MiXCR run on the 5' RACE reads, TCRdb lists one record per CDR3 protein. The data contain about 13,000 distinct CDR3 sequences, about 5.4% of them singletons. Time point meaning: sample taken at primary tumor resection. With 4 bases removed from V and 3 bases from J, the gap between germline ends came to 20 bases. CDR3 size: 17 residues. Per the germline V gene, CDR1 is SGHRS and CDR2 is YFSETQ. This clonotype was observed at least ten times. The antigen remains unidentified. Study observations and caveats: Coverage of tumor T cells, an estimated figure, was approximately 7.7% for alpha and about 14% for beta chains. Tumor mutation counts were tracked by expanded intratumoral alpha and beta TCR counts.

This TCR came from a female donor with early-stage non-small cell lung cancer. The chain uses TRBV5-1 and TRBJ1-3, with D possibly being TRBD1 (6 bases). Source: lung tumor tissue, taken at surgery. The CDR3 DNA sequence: TGCGCCAGCAGCCCAACTTTACGGGGGGCGCTTGGAAACACCATATATTTT. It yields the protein CASSPTLRGALGNTIYF.